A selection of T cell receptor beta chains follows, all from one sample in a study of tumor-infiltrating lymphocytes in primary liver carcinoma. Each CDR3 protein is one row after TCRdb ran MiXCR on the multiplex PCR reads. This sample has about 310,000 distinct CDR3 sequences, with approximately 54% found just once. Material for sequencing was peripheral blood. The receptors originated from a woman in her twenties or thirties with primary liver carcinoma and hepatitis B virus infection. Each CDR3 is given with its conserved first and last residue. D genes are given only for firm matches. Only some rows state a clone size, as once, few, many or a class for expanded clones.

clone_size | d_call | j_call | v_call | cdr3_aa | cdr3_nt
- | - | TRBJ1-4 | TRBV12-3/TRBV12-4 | CASSLLPTNEKLFF | TGTGCCAGCAGTTTGCTGCCAACTAATGAAAAACTGTTTTTT
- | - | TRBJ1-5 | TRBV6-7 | CASSYIGVCQPQHF | TGTGCCAGCAGTTACATAGGGGTGTGCCAGCCCCAGCATTTT
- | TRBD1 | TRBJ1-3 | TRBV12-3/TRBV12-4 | CASSHASTGRGRDF | TGTGCCAGCAGCCACGCGTCGACAGGGAGAGGTAGAGATTTC
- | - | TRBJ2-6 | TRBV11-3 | CTSSFPRGGSGANVLTF | TGTACCAGCAGCTTCCCCAGAGGGGGCTCTGGGGCCAACGTCCTGACTTTC
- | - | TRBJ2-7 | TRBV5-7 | CTSSCHKAPYEQYF | TGTACCAGCAGCTGCCATAAAGCGCCCTACGAGCAGTACTTC
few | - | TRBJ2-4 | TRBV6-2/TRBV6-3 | CASSYAVAKNIQYF | TGTGCCAGCAGTTACGCGGTAGCCAAAAACATTCAGTACTTC
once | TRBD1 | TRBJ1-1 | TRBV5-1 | CASSWDSNMNTEAFF | TGTGCCAGCAGCTGGGACAGTAACATGAACACTGAAGCTTTCTTT
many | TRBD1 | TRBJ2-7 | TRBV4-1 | CASSLTRQGAYEQYF | TGCGCCAGCAGCCTCACCAGACAGGGAGCCTACGAGCAGTACTTC
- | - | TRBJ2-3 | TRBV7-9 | CASSLAIPRRVTGSTDTQYF | TGTGCCAGCAGCTTAGCTATCCCGAGACGAGTGACAGGAAGCACAGATACGCAGTATTTT
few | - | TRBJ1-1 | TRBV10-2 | CASSDRDNTEAFF | TGCGCCAGCAGTGACAGGGATAACACTGAAGCTTTCTTT
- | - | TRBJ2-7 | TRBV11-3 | CASSARRIYERYF | TGTGCCAGCAGCGCAAGGAGGATTTACGAGCGGTACTTC
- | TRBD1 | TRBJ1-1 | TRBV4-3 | CASSQRTGRNTEAFF | TGCGCCAGCAGCCAAAGGACAGGGAGAAACACTGAAGCTTTCTTT